This T cell receptor beta chain emerged from a study of type 1 and type 2 diabetes patients. PCR was run on genomic DNA. A primer set of 30 forward and 13 reverse primers amplified the CDR3. TCRdb independently ran MiXCR on the multiplex PCR reads; one entry per CDR3 protein. The table records some 250,000 distinct CDR3 sequences, around 47% of them present only once. Germline V lookup: CDR1 LNHDA, CDR2 SQIVND (reference sequence). CDR3 length: 13 amino acids. V was cut by 2 bases and J by 4 bases, with 6 bases left in between. The sequenced sample was peripheral blood mononuclear cells (PBMCs). The sequence derives from a man younger than 35 with type 2 diabetes. V gene TRBV19 combines with J gene TRBJ2-1; D not resolved. CDR3 protein: CASSIRVYNEQFF. CDR3 coding DNA: TGTGCCAGTAGTATACGCGTGTACAATGAGCAGTTCTTC.